The next 8 T cell receptor delta chains were all read from a single sample in a study of γδ T cells in repeated Plasmodium falciparum infection. TCRdb fed the multiplex PCR reads to CATT. This table has 75,000 to 95,000 delta-chain clones, less than 1% appearing once. Gammadelta T cells were flow-sorted from PBMC into Vgamma9/Vdelta2+ and Vdelta2-negative populations for bulk analysis. Sequencing used gamma-delta T cells from blood. These TCRs come from a pool of human donors (malaria-infected and uninfected, not separated).

This clone came up many times. The protein held in TCRdb is that of a much larger clone and does not match this DNA's translation at residue 7, likely because of a read error; the protein shown is translated from the DNA. The chain joins TRDV1 to TRDJ1; perhaps TRDD3 as D (5 bases). CDR3 length: 12 residues. Per germline, CDR1 TSWWSYY and CDR2 QGS. The V and J ends lost 5 bases and 2 bases respectively, with 6 bases between them. The CDR3 bases are TGTGCTCTTGGGATGGGGACCGATAAACTCATCTTT. This codes for CALGMGTDKLIF.

This clone appeared many times. A read error may produce the germline difference seen at one junction end. At the DNA level, this CDR3 is encoded by other sequences in the same sample as well. V usage is TRDV2 and J usage is TRDJ1; 8 bases are a match to TRDD3. The CDR3 covers 19 residues. Germline V CDR1 and CDR2: GEAIGNYY, EKD. In DNA form, the CDR3 reads TGTGCCTGTGACAGTGTGGGCCTGGGGGACCGACAATCCACCAATAAACTCATCTTT. Protein sequence: CACDSVGLGDRQSTNKLIF.

About this clone itself: TCRdb records a much larger clone's protein for this DNA, with a difference at residue 8 that likely arises from a read error; the protein given is the translation of the DNA. The V and J genes are TRDV2 and TRDJ1; D might be TRDD3 (5 bases). The J gene was missing in TCRdb and was found by matching the end of the DNA to germline. The length of the CDR3 is 16 residues. CDR1 is GEAIGNYY and CDR2 is EKD in the germline V gene. V was cut by 3 bases and J by 7 bases, with 23 bases left in between. In DNA, the CDR3 is TGTGCCTGTGACCCGGTCGAGGATCATGGGGTAGGTAAACTCATCTTT. It codes for CACDPVEDHGVGKLIF.

This clone has at least ten counts. No J gene was assigned, while the V gene was called as TRDV3; no check of the table's D call, TRDD3, against the DNA was made. Germline CDR1 reads TVYSNPD; CDR2 reads GDNSRS (reference sequence). This CDR3 is 30 amino acids long. The CDR3 DNA reads as TGTGCCTTGTGGGAGGTCAGCGTAAGAAACTCTTTGGCAGTGGAACAACACTTGTTGTCACAGGTAAGTATCGGAAGAATACAACATTTC. Translating gives CALWEVSVRNSLAVEQHLLSQVSIGRIQHF.

In this sample, this clone turned up a few times. The translation of this DNA and the TCRdb protein of a much larger clone differ at residue 10, probably owing to a read error; the protein shown here is translated from the DNA. The rearrangement joins TRDV2 to TRDJ1; 9 nucleotides match TRDD3. Matching the DNA to germline supplied the J gene, which TCRdb does not give. CDR3 length equals 19 residues. The germline V gene encodes CDR1 GEAIGNYY and CDR2 EKD. Trimming at V came to 5 bases and at J to 0 bases, leaving 18 bases not matched to a gene. The CDR3 sequence is CACGPRDWGTRKYTDKLIF. The CDR3 DNA follows: TGTGCCTGTGGACCACGAGACTGGGGGACACGTAAGTACACCGATAAACTCATCTTT.

A note on this clone: A far larger clone is off by one base, so a read error is likely. Other DNA sequences within the sample encode an identical CDR3. The CDR3 sequence is CACEALFLGDGRYTDKLIF. The CDR3 DNA sequence: TGTGCCTGTGAAGCCCTATTTTTGGGGGACGGGAGGTACACCGATAAACTCATCTTT. The chain combines TRDV2 with TRDJ1, with 7 bases aligning to TRDD3. In the absence of a J gene in TCRdb, the DNA was matched to germline to assign it here. The V and J ends lost 4 bases and 0 bases, in that order; junction bases with no gene match: 19. Germline assignment: CDR1 GEAIGNYY and CDR2 EKD. The CDR3 covers 19 residues.

The table lists this clone with a few counts. This likely came from a read error, as a far larger clone is one base away. Other DNA sequences in the same sample also yield this CDR3. The chain combines TRDV1 with TRDJ1; D may be TRDD3 (5 bases). The J gene is not listed in TCRdb, so it was assigned here from a DNA match to germline. Per germline, CDR1 TSWWSYY and CDR2 QGS. CDR3 length: 21 amino acids. CDR3 in amino acids: CALGELAVAGSSRWYTDKLIF. CDR3 in DNA: TGCGCTCTTGGGGAACTAGCGGTGGCGGGATCCTCAAGGTGGTACACCGATAAACTCATCTTT.

This clone was detected many times. For this DNA, TCRdb reports the protein of a much larger clone, which diverges at residue 15, most likely from a read error; the protein presented here is translated directly from the DNA. The chain has TRDV2 and TRDJ1; 10 bases map to TRDD3. The J gene was missing in TCRdb and was found by matching the end of the DNA to germline. There are 18 residues in the CDR3. Germline V gene lookup returns CDR1 GEAIGNYY and CDR2 EKD. For the CDR3, the DNA is TGTGCCTGTGACACCGTCGGTACTGGGGGATCCCTCCCCGATGAACTCATCTTT. Translating it yields CACDTVGTGGSLPDELIF.